This TCR beta chain was retrieved from a study of T cell responses to AZD1222 COVID-19 vaccine. Trimming took 0 bases from V and 2 from J, leaving 7 bases between them. Germline CDR1 and CDR2: SGHKS and YYEKEE (reference sequence). The CDR3 sequence is 14 residues long. Points from the study as a whole: Spike as a whole was targeted by vaccine-associated CD4 TCRs, dominant at 160-218 and 743-854. Clonal diversity was possibly underestimated, and white British individuals and females predominated among donors. Recipients of two AZD1222 doses showed rising Spike-specific TCR breadth and depth.

With regard to this clone: Antigen specificity is unknown.

Only in-frame clones appear in the TCRdb table, and some are missing; sequencing was by immunoSEQ multiplex PCR. This sample carries roughly 150,000 clones, less than 95% of them seen once, and the ten largest clones take about 4.5%. Sample: peripheral blood, taken on day 0 of AZD1222 vaccination. J is TRBJ2-3 and V is TRBV5-5; D call uncertain. The TCR was taken from an adult in good health. The CDR3 sequence: CASSLEQITDTQYF. The CDR3 DNA reads as TGTGCCAGCAGCTTGGAGCAAATCACAGATACGCAGTATTTT.